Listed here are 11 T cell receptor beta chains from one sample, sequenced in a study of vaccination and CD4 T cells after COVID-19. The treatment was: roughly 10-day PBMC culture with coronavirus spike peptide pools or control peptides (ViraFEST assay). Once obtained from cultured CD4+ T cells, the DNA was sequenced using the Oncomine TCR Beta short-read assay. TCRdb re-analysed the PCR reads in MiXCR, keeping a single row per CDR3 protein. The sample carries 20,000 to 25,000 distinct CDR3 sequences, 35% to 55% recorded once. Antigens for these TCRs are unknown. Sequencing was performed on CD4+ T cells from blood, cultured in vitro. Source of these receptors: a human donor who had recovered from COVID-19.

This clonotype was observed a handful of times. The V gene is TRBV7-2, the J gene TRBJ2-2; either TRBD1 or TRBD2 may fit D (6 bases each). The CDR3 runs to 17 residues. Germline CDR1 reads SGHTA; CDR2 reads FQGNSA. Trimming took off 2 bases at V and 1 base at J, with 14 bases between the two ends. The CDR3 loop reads CASSLMGRTVNTGELFF. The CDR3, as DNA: TGTGCCAGCAGCTTAATGGGGAGGACAGTGAACACCGGGGAGCTGTTTTTT.

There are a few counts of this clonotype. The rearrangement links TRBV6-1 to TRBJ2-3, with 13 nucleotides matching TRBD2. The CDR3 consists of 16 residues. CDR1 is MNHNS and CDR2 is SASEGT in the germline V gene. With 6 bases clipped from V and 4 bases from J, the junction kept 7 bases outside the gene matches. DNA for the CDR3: TGTGCCAGCAGCCCACTAGCGGGGGGGCAAGCAGATACGCAGTATTTT. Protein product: CASSPLAGGQADTQYF.

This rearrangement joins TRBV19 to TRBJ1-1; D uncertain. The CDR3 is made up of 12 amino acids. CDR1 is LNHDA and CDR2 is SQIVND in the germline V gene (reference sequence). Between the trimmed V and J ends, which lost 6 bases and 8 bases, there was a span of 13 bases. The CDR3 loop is CASSSRFGEAFF. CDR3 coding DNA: TGTGCCAGTAGCTCCCGTTTTGGGGAAGCTTTCTTT.

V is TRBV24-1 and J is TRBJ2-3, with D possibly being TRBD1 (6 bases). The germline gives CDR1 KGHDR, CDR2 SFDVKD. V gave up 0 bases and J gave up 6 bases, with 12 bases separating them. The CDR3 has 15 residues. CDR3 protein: CATSDLGRGEDTQYF. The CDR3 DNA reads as TGTGCCACCAGTGATTTGGGCAGGGGTGAGGATACGCAGTATTTT.

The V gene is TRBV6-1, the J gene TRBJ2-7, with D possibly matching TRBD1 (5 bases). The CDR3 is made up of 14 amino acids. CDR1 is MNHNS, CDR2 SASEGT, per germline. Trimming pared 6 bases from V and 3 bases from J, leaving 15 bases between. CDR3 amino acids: CASSPGQTIYEQYF. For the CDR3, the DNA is TGTGCCAGCAGCCCCGGACAAACAATCTACGAGCAGTACTTC.

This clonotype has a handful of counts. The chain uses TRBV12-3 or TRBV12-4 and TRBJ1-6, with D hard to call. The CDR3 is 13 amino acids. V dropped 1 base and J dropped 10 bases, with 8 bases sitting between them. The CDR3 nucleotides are TGTGCCAGCAGTTTAGGGGGTAGGTCACCCCTCCACTTT. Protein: CASSLGGRSPLHF.

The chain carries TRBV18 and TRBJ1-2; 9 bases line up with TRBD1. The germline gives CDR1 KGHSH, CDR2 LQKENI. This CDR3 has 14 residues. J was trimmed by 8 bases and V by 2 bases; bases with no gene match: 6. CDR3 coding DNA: TGTGCCAGCTCACCAATCGACAGGGGGGAAGGCTACACCTTC. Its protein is CASSPIDRGEGYTF.

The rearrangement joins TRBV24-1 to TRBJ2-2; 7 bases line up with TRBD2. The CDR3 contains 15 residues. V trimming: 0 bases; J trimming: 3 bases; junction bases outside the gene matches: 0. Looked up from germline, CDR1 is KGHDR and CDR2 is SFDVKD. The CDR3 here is CATSDLGGDTGELFF. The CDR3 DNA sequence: TGTGCCACCAGTGATTTGGGGGGGGACACCGGGGAGCTGTTTTTT.

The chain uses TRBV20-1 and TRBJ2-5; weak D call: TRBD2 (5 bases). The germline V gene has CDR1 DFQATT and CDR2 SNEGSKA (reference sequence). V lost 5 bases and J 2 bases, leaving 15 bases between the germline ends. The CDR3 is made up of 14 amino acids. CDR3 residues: CSARHGILQETQYF. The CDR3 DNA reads TGCAGTGCTCGCCACGGGATTCTACAAGAGACCCAGTACTTC.

The CDR3 region has the DNA TGTGCCAGCAGGCCGACAGGGGGGACTGAAGCTTTCTTT. It translates to CASRPTGGTEAFF. This chain connects TRBV6-2 or TRBV6-3 to TRBJ1-1; 9 bases line up with TRBD1. Germline CDR1 and CDR2: MNHEY and SVGEGT. V dropped 6 bases and J dropped 5; count of bases not matched to a gene: 4. The CDR3 is 13 residues long.

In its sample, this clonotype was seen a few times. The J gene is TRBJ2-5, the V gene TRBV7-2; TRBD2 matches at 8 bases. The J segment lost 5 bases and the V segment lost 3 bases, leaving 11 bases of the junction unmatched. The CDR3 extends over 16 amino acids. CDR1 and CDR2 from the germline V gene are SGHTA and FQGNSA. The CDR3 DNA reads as TGTGCCAGCAGCTTCCTACCAGCGGGAGTCGGGGAGACCCAGTACTTC. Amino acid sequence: CASSFLPAGVGETQYF. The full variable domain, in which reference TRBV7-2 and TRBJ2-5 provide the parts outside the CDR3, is GAGVSQSPSNKVTEKGKDVELRCDPISGHTALYWYRQSLGQGLEFLIYFQGNSAPDKSGLPSDRFSAERTGGSVSTLTIQRTQQEDSAVYLCASSFLPAGVGETQYFGPGTRLLVL.